A single sample gave rise to the 22 T cell receptor beta chains below, sequenced in a study of T cell changes during pregnancy in multiple sclerosis (dated by TCRdb to between 2018 and 2021). The method behind the library was the immunoSEQ multiplex PCR assay. The clones in this table, taken by TCRdb from immuneACCESS, are in-frame only. Not every clone is retained; where verified, under half of the shortfall comes from an unresolved V gene, and the cause of the rest is unknown. This sample is represented by about 40,000 clones; approximately 94% of them were singletons. Over 1.5% of the sample goes to the ten largest clones. The source material was peripheral blood, sampled in the third trimester of pregnancy. Receptors were obtained from a female donor with multiple sclerosis, enrolled in a pregnancy study.

The chain carries TRBV30 and TRBJ2-7, with D possibly TRBD1 on 5 matching bases. CDR1 and CDR2 from the germline V gene are GTSNPN and SVGIG (reference sequence). The V and J ends lost 5 bases and 3 bases respectively, with 11 bases between them. CDR3 length equals 12 residues. The CDR3 bases are TGTGCCTGGGGACGAGACAGCTACGAGCAGTACTTC. This gives the protein CAWGRDSYEQYF.

V is TRBV4-2 and J is TRBJ2-5; D unclear. Germline V CDR1 and CDR2: LGHNA, YNFKEQ. The CDR3 contains 15 residues. V lost 0 bases to trimming and J lost 5 bases, with 13 bases between them. The CDR3 bases are TGTGCCAGCAGCCAAGATTTTGCGCTCAGGGAGACCCAGTACTTC. Its translation: CASSQDFALRETQYF.

There are a few counts of this clone. The V gene is TRBV11-2, the J gene TRBJ2-2; maybe TRBD2 (5 bases). The V end was cut by 3 bases, the J end by 7 bases, with 12 bases between. The CDR3 contains 14 residues. From germline, CDR1 is SGHAT and CDR2 FQNNGV. Here the CDR3 DNA reads TGTGCCAGCAGCTTGGAACCGGGGAGCGGGGAGCTGTTTTTT. It yields the protein CASSLEPGSGELFF. The full variable domain, completed using reference TRBV11-2 and TRBJ2-2, is EAGVAQSPRYKIIEKRQSVAFWCNPISGHATLYWYQQILGQGPKLLIQFQNNGVVDDSQLPKDRFSAERLKGVDSTLKIQPAKLEDSAVYLCASSLEPGSGELFFGEGSRLTVL.

The chain recombines TRBV30 with TRBJ2-5; D not resolved. There are 11 residues in the CDR3. V was clipped by 0 bases and J by 4 bases, with 3 bases between them. Germline V gene sequence: CDR1 GTSNPN, CDR2 SVGIG (reference sequence). The CDR3, as DNA: TGTGCCTGGAGTGTCGGAGAGACCCAGTACTTC. Encoded protein: CAWSVGETQYF.

The chain combines TRBV27 with TRBJ2-2, with no clear D. The CDR3 is 14 amino acids. Germline V lookup: CDR1 MNHEY, CDR2 SMNVEV (reference sequence). The V gene lost 4 bases and the J gene lost 6 bases, with 12 bases spanning the gap. The CDR3 nucleotides are TGTGCCAGCAGTTCCCTAGACCTACCCGGGGAGCTGTTTTTT. Translated, it gives CASSSLDLPGELFF.

The V gene is TRBV6-5, the J gene TRBJ2-3; 10 nucleotides match TRBD2. The CDR3 spans 16 residues. The J segment lost 0 bases and the V segment lost 0 bases, leaving 0 bases of the junction unmatched. Germline V gene data show CDR1 as MNHEY and CDR2 as SVGAGI. Written as DNA, the CDR3 is TGTGCCAGCAGTTACTCACTAGCGGGGAGCACAGATACGCAGTATTTT. Protein product: CASSYSLAGSTDTQYF.

The chain employs TRBV19 and TRBJ1-3; D gene ambiguous. The length of the CDR3 is 16 residues. V gave up 2 bases and J gave up 0 bases, with 11 bases separating them. Per the germline V gene, CDR1 is LNHDA and CDR2 is SQIVND (reference sequence). The chain's CDR3 is CASSIYGGISGNTIYF. CDR3 DNA sequence: TGTGCCAGTAGTATATATGGCGGGATCTCTGGAAACACCATATATTTT.

V and J are TRBV7-2 and TRBJ1-3; 12 bases align to TRBD1. Germline CDR1 and CDR2: SGHTA and FQGNSA. V dropped 5 bases and J dropped 3; count of bases not matched to a gene: 2. The CDR3 is made up of 15 amino acids. CDR3 protein: CASSRDRGHGNTIYF. The CDR3 nucleotides are TGTGCCAGCAGCCGGGACAGGGGGCATGGAAACACCATATATTTT. Full variable domain (remainder filled in from reference TRBV7-2 and TRBJ1-3): GAGVSQSPSNKVTEKGKDVELRCDPISGHTALYWYRQSLGQGLEFLIYFQGNSAPDKSGLPSDRFSAERTGGSVSTLTIQRTQQEDSAVYLCASSRDRGHGNTIYFGEGSWLTVV.

This chain uses TRBV6-5 with TRBJ2-1; D is perhaps TRBD2 (5 bases). The CDR3 has 16 amino acids. The germline V and J ends were trimmed by 0 bases and 8 bases, with 17 bases remaining between them. The germline gives CDR1 MNHEY, CDR2 SVGAGI. Here the CDR3 reads CASSYSAPGGGDEQFF. CDR3 DNA sequence: TGTGCCAGCAGTTACTCGGCCCCAGGAGGCGGCGATGAGCAGTTCTTC.

V gene TRBV4-1 combines with J gene TRBJ2-7, with 8 bases identical to TRBD1. Germline V CDR1 and CDR2: MGHRA, YSYEKL. The trim removed 1 base at V and 4 bases at J, leaving 3 bases unmatched. This CDR3 comprises 14 residues. The CDR3 DNA follows: TGCGCCAGCAGCCAAGGGTACAGGGGGTACGAGCAGTACTTC. Its translation is CASSQGYRGYEQYF.

The V gene is TRBV30, the J gene TRBJ2-7, with D perhaps TRBD1 (5 bases). Trimming shortened V by 3 bases and J by 5 bases, and 11 bases separated the two germline ends. Germline values: CDR1 GTSNPN, CDR2 SVGIG (reference sequence). The CDR3 covers 12 residues. The chain's CDR3 is CAWSKTAHEQYF. CDR3 DNA sequence: TGTGCCTGGAGCAAGACAGCGCACGAGCAGTACTTC.

The rearrangement uses TRBV7-3 and TRBJ2-3; 13 positions match TRBD2. V dropped 3 bases and J dropped 4; count of bases not matched to a gene: 1. The CDR3 has 15 residues. Germline loops: CDR1 SGHTA, CDR2 FQGTGA. CDR3 sequence reads: CASSFTSGRADTQYF. Here the CDR3 DNA reads TGTGCCAGCAGCTTCACTAGCGGGAGGGCAGATACGCAGTATTTT.

V gene TRBV4-3 combines with J gene TRBJ1-2; D may be TRBD1 (6 bases). Germline V lookup: CDR1 LGHNA, CDR2 YSLEER. With 0 bases removed from V and 6 bases from J, the gap between germline ends came to 17 bases. CDR3 length equals 16 residues. CDR3 region: CASSQDSRGKGHGYTF. CDR3 DNA sequence: TGCGCCAGCAGCCAAGATTCTAGGGGGAAAGGGCATGGCTACACCTTC.

The V gene is TRBV7-2, the J gene TRBJ1-6; 7 bases are a match to TRBD1. Germline values: CDR1 SGHTA, CDR2 FQGNSA. V gave up 1 base and J gave up 6 bases; unmatched junction bases: 6. This CDR3 is 16 amino acids long. CDR3 amino acids: CASSLEGAGANSPLHF. The CDR3 DNA sequence: TGTGCCAGCAGCTTAGAGGGGGCAGGGGCTAATTCACCCCTCCACTTT.

The chain is built from TRBV9 and TRBJ2-5; 7 positions match TRBD2. The V segment lost 5 bases and the J segment 1 base; nucleotides outside the gene matches: 8. The CDR3 extends over 15 amino acids. The germline V gene has CDR1 SGDLS and CDR2 YYNGEE. The DNA for the CDR3 is TGTGCCAGCAGTGATACAACGGGGGGCCAAGAGACCCAGTACTTC. Translating gives CASSDTTGGQETQYF.

This chain joins TRBV28 and TRBJ1-5, with 8 bases fitting TRBD1. CDR1 MDHEN and CDR2 SYDVKM come from the germline V gene. The CDR3 is made up of 14 amino acids. The junction had 5 bases not matched to a gene; V was cut back by 3 bases and J by 7 bases. The CDR3 loop is CASSLDREFQPQHF. The CDR3 DNA sequence: TGTGCCAGCAGTTTGGACAGGGAGTTCCAGCCCCAGCATTTT.

The chain couples TRBV5-8 to TRBJ2-3; D unclear. Germline CDR1 and CDR2: SGHTS and YDEGEE. The CDR3 consists of 15 residues. Trimming cost V 0 bases and J 4 bases, with 12 bases left between them. Here the CDR3 reads CASSLEGGRADTQYF. The CDR3, as DNA: TGTGCCAGCAGCTTGGAAGGCGGAAGAGCAGATACGCAGTATTTT.

The V and J genes are TRBV27 and TRBJ2-7; possible D gene TRBD2, 5 bases. CDR3 length: 13 residues. CDR1 is MNHEY and CDR2 is SMNVEV in the germline V gene (reference sequence). Trimming took 3 bases from V and 2 from J, leaving 8 bases between them. The CDR3 reads CASSFEGPYEQYF. Here the CDR3 DNA reads TGTGCCAGCAGTTTTGAGGGTCCCTACGAGCAGTACTTC.

The chain combines TRBV29-1 with TRBJ1-1; no firm D call. From germline, CDR1 is SQVTM and CDR2 ANQGSEA. V lost 5 bases and J 9 bases, leaving 22 bases between the germline ends. This CDR3 comprises 14 residues. CDR3: CSVCDRLKTFQAFF. The DNA for the CDR3 is TGCAGCGTTTGCGATAGACTTAAAACTTTTCAAGCTTTCTTT. The variable domain in full, with the rest retrieved from reference TRBV29-1 and TRBJ1-1, is SAVISQKPSRDICQRGTSLTIQCQVDSQVTMMFWYRQQPGQSLTLIATANQGSEATYESGFVIDKFPISRPNLTFSTLTVSNMSPEDSSIYLCSVCDRLKTFQAFFGQGTRLTVV.

The table lists this clone with a count of one. The chain links TRBV5-5 to TRBJ2-5; D may be TRBD2 (5 bases). Looked up from germline, CDR1 is SGHKS and CDR2 is YYEKEE (reference sequence). The length of the CDR3 is 15 residues. V was cut by 0 bases and J by 4 bases, with 13 bases left in between. The CDR3 bases are TGTGCCAGCAGCTTGGGTGGGTTAGGGAGAGAGACCCAGTACTTC. Protein product: CASSLGGLGRETQYF.

V is TRBV10-3 and J is TRBJ2-7; TRBD2 matches at 14 bases. Unmatched junction bases numbered 6, after V lost 4 bases and J lost 1 base. CDR3 length: 17 residues. Germline V gene lookup returns CDR1 ENHRY and CDR2 SYGVKD. The CDR3 DNA reads as TGTGCCATCAGTGGACTAGCGGGGGGGCCCGGGTCCTACGAGCAGTACTTC. Protein: CAISGLAGGPGSYEQYF.

The rearrangement links TRBV7-3 to TRBJ1-5; 7 nucleotides agree with TRBD1. The CDR3 is 17 residues long. Germline-derived CDR1 and CDR2 are SGHTA and FQGTGA. V trimming: 5 bases; J trimming: 3 bases; junction bases outside the gene matches: 13. CDR3 nucleotides: TGTGCCAGCAGCCAATCACCGCCTACAGGGGCCAATCAGCCCCAGCATTTT. Encoded protein: CASSQSPPTGANQPQHF.